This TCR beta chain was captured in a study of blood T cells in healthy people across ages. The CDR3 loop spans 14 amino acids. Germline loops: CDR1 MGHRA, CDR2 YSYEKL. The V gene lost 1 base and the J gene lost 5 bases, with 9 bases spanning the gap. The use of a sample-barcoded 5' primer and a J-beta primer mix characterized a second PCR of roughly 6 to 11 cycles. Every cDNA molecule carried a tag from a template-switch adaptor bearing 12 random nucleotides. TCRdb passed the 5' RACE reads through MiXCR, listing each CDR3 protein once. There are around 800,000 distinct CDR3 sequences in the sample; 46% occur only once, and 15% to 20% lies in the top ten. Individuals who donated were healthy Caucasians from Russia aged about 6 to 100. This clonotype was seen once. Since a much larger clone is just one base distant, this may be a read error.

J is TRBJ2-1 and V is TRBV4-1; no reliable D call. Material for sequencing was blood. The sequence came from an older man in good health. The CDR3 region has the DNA TGCGCCAGCAGCCAAGTTGCGAGGAACAATGAGCAGTTCTTC. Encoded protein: CASSQVARNNEQFF.